A single sample gave rise to the 27 T cell receptor beta chains below, sequenced in a study of cytomegalovirus exposure and HLA in healthy donors. This PCR relied on a set of 60 Vbeta primers and 13 Jbeta primers. Data came from immunoSEQ multiplex PCR; TCRdb stores just in-frame clones and leaves some out. Recorded for this sample: some 120,000 clones. The sequencing input was PBMCs. Every receptor here comes from a man aged 25-45 years in good health and CMV-seronegative.

CDR3 protein: CASSPTGQTNTGELFF. Written as DNA, the CDR3 is TGCGCCAGCAGCCCCACGGGACAGACGAACACCGGGGAGCTGTTTTTT. The rearrangement uses TRBV5-1 and TRBJ2-2; 7 bases are shared with TRBD1. After removal of 4 bases from V and 0 bases from J, the junction contained 6 bases not matched to a gene. Germline CDR1 reads SGHRS; CDR2 reads YFSETQ. The CDR3 spans 16 residues. Full variable domain (rest looked up from reference TRBV5-1 and TRBJ2-2): KAGVTQTPRYLIKTRGQQVTLSCSPISGHRSVSWYQQTPGQGLQFLFEYFSETQRNKGNFPGRFSGRQFSNSRSEMNVSTLELGDSALYLCASSPTGQTNTGELFFGEGSRLTVL.

The J gene is TRBJ1-2, the V gene TRBV2; TRBD1 matches at 7 bases. This CDR3 region has 13 residues. Trimming at V came to 7 bases and at J to 6 bases, leaving 8 bases not matched to a gene. Per the germline V gene, CDR1 is SNHLY and CDR2 is FYNNEI. The CDR3 protein is CASNPQGSNGYTF. The DNA for the CDR3 is TGTGCCAGCAACCCACAGGGGTCTAATGGCTACACCTTC.

The chain is built from TRBV15 and TRBJ2-4; D may be TRBD2 (6 bases). The germline V gene encodes CDR1 LNHNV and CDR2 YYDKDF (reference sequence). Between the trimmed V and J ends, which lost 2 bases and 1 base, there was a span of 18 bases. The CDR3 is made up of 18 amino acids. The CDR3 coding sequence is TGTGCCACCAGCAGACCCCCCGGCCTACGGGGGGCCAAAAACATTCAGTACTTC. This gives the protein CATSRPPGLRGAKNIQYF.

The CDR3 loop reads CASSARPGDTQYF. The CDR3, as DNA: TGTGCCAGTAGTGCCAGACCGGGGGATACGCAGTATTTT. The chain joins TRBV19 to TRBJ2-3; D possibly corresponds to TRBD2 (5 bases). The CDR3 extends over 13 amino acids. Germline CDR1 reads LNHDA; CDR2 reads SQIVND (reference sequence). The V end was cut by 5 bases, the J end by 6 bases, with 12 bases between.

The V and J genes are TRBV5-1 and TRBJ2-2; TRBD1 agrees at 7 bases. Trimming removed 4 bases from V and 0 bases from J; junction bases left unmatched: 6. Per germline, CDR1 SGHRS and CDR2 YFSETQ. This CDR3 is 16 amino acids long. The CDR3 loop reads CASSIMTGTNTGELFF. CDR3 DNA sequence: TGCGCCAGCAGCATCATGACAGGGACGAACACCGGGGAGCTGTTTTTT. The full variable domain, in which reference TRBV5-1 and TRBJ2-2 provide the parts outside the CDR3, is KAGVTQTPRYLIKTRGQQVTLSCSPISGHRSVSWYQQTPGQGLQFLFEYFSETQRNKGNFPGRFSGRQFSNSRSEMNVSTLELGDSALYLCASSIMTGTNTGELFFGEGSRLTVL.

The V call is TRBV7-2, the J call TRBJ1-1; 8 bases align to TRBD1. V lost 2 bases to trimming and J lost 1 base; unmatched junction nucleotides: 6. The CDR3 is made up of 16 amino acids. Per the germline V gene, CDR1 is SGHTA and CDR2 is FQGNSA. The CDR3 DNA follows: TGTGCCAGCAGCTTAAATTATGGACAGGGGAACACTGAAGCTTTCTTT. Translated, it gives CASSLNYGQGNTEAFF.

The gene calls are TRBV27 and TRBJ1-4; tentatively, D is TRBD1 (6 bases). Trimming left V 5 bases short and J 4 bases short, with 14 bases between. The CDR3 has 15 residues. CDR1 and CDR2 (germline): MNHEY, SMNVEV (reference sequence). This chain's CDR3 is CASSLEGQNNEKLFF. The DNA of the CDR3 is TGTGCCAGCAGTCTAGAAGGACAGAATAATGAAAAACTGTTTTTT.

This chain links TRBV7-9 with TRBJ2-1; 9 nucleotides agree with TRBD1. Per the germline V gene, CDR1 is SEHNR and CDR2 is FQNEAQ (reference sequence). With V trimmed by 5 bases and J by 4 bases, 9 bases remained unmatched. This CDR3 comprises 16 residues. The CDR3 DNA reads TGTGCCAGCAGCCATACGGACAGGGGCCGGTACAATGAGCAGTTCTTC. Translation: CASSHTDRGRYNEQFF.

The V call is TRBV11-3, the J call TRBJ1-6; 7 bases map to TRBD1. This CDR3 has 15 amino acids. J lost 7 bases, V lost 4 bases, and 7 bases had no gene match. The germline V gene encodes CDR1 SGHNT and CDR2 YENEEA. CDR3 protein: CASSSGDSENSPLHF. The CDR3 nucleotides read TGTGCCAGCAGCTCGGGGGACAGCGAGAATTCACCCCTCCACTTT.

The chain links TRBV7-2 to TRBJ2-1, with 7 bases aligning to TRBD2. Germline CDR1 SGHTA, CDR2 FQGNSA. The CDR3 length is 15 residues. The junction had 10 bases not matched to a gene; V was cut back by 5 bases and J by 6 bases. The CDR3 sequence is CASSPTGTTINEQFF. The CDR3 DNA follows: TGTGCCAGCAGCCCTACCGGGACTACCATCAATGAGCAGTTCTTC.

V is TRBV7-2 and J is TRBJ2-3; 13 positions agree with TRBD2. Germline V lookup: CDR1 SGHTA, CDR2 FQGNSA. Trimming took 3 bases from V and 0 from J; bases not matched to a gene: 9. The CDR3 contains 19 residues. CDR3 amino acids: CASSLRTSGGGPSTDTQYF. For the CDR3, the DNA is TGTGCCAGCAGCTTGCGGACTAGCGGGGGCGGACCAAGCACAGATACGCAGTATTTT.

The V gene is TRBV10-3, the J gene TRBJ2-3, with D perhaps TRBD1 (6 bases). The CDR3 runs to 15 residues. Trimming took off 7 bases at V and 3 bases at J, with 17 bases between the two ends. Germline CDR1 is ENHRY and CDR2 is SYGVKD. The CDR3 reads CAINPQGKGTDTQYF. The CDR3 DNA sequence: TGTGCCATCAACCCACAGGGTAAGGGAACAGATACGCAGTATTTT.

The gene calls are TRBV5-1 and TRBJ1-6; 9 nucleotides align to TRBD1. J lost 0 bases, V lost 2 bases, and 6 bases had no gene match. The germline V gene encodes CDR1 SGHRS and CDR2 YFSETQ. CDR3 length equals 18 residues. The CDR3 nucleotides are TGCGCCAGCAGCTTACAGGGACAGGGATTCTCCTATAATTCACCCCTCCACTTT. Translated: CASSLQGQGFSYNSPLHF.

The rearrangement links TRBV5-6 to TRBJ1-1, with TRBD1 matching 11 bases. This CDR3 spans 15 amino acids. V was clipped by 4 bases and J by 3 bases; unmatched bases: 5. Germline lookup yields CDR1 SGHDT and CDR2 YYEEEE. DNA of the CDR3: TGTGCCAGCAGCCCAGGACAGGGGGCTTACACTGAAGCTTTCTTT. Amino acid sequence: CASSPGQGAYTEAFF.

V is TRBV4-3 and J is TRBJ1-2, with D possibly matching TRBD1 (6 bases). The germline V gene encodes CDR1 LGHNA and CDR2 YSLEER. V lost 1 base, J lost 4 bases, and 10 bases lay in between. The CDR3 sequence is 14 residues long. The CDR3 loop reads CASSQGQEFYGYTF. DNA of the CDR3: TGCGCCAGCAGCCAAGGACAGGAATTCTATGGCTACACCTTC.

The rearrangement links TRBV1 to TRBJ2-2; TRBD1 is taken as the D call from the table, unchecked against the DNA. TRBV1 is designated a pseudogene. The CDR3 runs to 18 residues. In DNA form, the CDR3 reads TGCACCAGCAGCCACCACAGGAGCACAGGGGTGAACACCGGGGAGCTGTTTTTT. Its translation: CTSSHHRSTGVNTGELFF.

The V gene is TRBV4-2, the J gene TRBJ2-5; 7 bases map to TRBD1. The tail of the sequence fits TRBJ2-7 better, so the J call may be wrong. The CDR3 is 14 amino acids. The germline V gene has CDR1 LGHNA and CDR2 YNFKEQ. The CDR3 loop reads CASSPGTVPYEQYF. The CDR3 DNA sequence: TGTGCCAGCAGCCCTGGGACAGTACCCTACGAGCAGTACTTC.

The V gene is TRBV7-2, the J gene TRBJ1-2; no clear D gene. The V gene's germline CDR1 is SGHTA and CDR2 FQGNSA. Trimming shortened V by 5 bases and J by 0 bases, and 13 bases separated the two germline ends. CDR3 length equals 15 residues. CDR3 in DNA: TGTGCCAGCAGCCCCCACATGGCGGCTAACTATGGCTACACCTTC. Its translation is CASSPHMAANYGYTF.

The chain couples TRBV7-2 to TRBJ2-3; 14 bases map to TRBD2. Trimming removed 5 bases from V and 4 bases from J; junction bases left unmatched: 8. Germline values: CDR1 SGHTA, CDR2 FQGNSA. The CDR3 contains 17 residues. CDR3 in amino acids: CASSPRLAGGPADTQYF. The CDR3 nucleotides are TGTGCCAGCAGCCCTCGACTAGCGGGGGGGCCCGCAGATACGCAGTATTTT. The whole variable domain, filled in from reference TRBV7-2 and TRBJ2-3, reads GAGVSQSPSNKVTEKGKDVELRCDPISGHTALYWYRQSLGQGLEFLIYFQGNSAPDKSGLPSDRFSAERTGGSVSTLTIQRTQQEDSAVYLCASSPRLAGGPADTQYFGPGTRLTVL.

The chain is built from TRBV19 and TRBJ2-7; TRBD1 agrees at 7 bases. This CDR3 is built from 14 residues. Germline assignment: CDR1 LNHDA and CDR2 SQIVND (reference sequence). The trim removed 4 bases at V and 1 base at J, leaving 4 bases unmatched. In nucleotides, the CDR3 is TGTGCCAGTAGTACCCCGGGACAGTCCTACGAGCAGTACTTC. It specifies CASSTPGQSYEQYF.

The CDR3 protein is CASSPSTGEVYGYTF. In nucleotides, the CDR3 is TGTGCCAGCAGCCCTTCGACAGGAGAAGTCTATGGCTACACCTTC. This chain links TRBV5-5 with TRBJ1-2, with a possible D match to TRBD1 (6 bases). Trimming left V 4 bases short and J 4 bases short, with 17 bases between. CDR1 is SGHKS, CDR2 YYEKEE, per germline (reference sequence). The CDR3 spans 15 residues. Full variable domain (missing parts from reference TRBV5-5 and TRBJ1-2): DAGVTQSPTHLIKTRGQQVTLRCSPISGHKSVSWYQQVLGQGPQFIFQYYEKEERGRGNFPDRFSARQFPNYSSELNVNALLLGDSALYLCASSPSTGEVYGYTFGSGTRLTVV.

The V call is TRBV2, the J call TRBJ2-2, with TRBD1 as a possible D gene (5 bases). Trimming left V 6 bases short and J 1 base short, with 9 bases between. The length of the CDR3 is 14 residues. In germline, CDR1 is SNHLY, CDR2 FYNNEI. The DNA of the CDR3 is TGTGCCAGCAGCAACCAGGGGAACACCGGGGAGCTGTTTTTT. This encodes CASSNQGNTGELFF.

V and J are TRBV14 and TRBJ2-7; D is unclear. V dropped 1 base and J dropped 9 bases, with 19 bases sitting between them. The CDR3 covers 15 residues. Germline V gene lookup returns CDR1 SGHDN and CDR2 FVKESK. The chain's CDR3 is CASSQGGGSLRVQYF. CDR3 in DNA: TGTGCCAGCAGCCAAGGAGGCGGATCTCTACGAGTGCAGTACTTC.

The chain combines TRBV6-1 with TRBJ2-7; 7 bases are shared with TRBD1. Germline V gene sequence: CDR1 MNHNS, CDR2 SASEGT. This CDR3 is 13 amino acids long. J gave up 7 bases and V 4 bases, and 7 bases lay outside the gene matches. As DNA, the CDR3 is TGTGCCAGCAGTGGACGACAGGGTTTTGAGCAGTACTTC. Residues: CASSGRQGFEQYF.

The genes are TRBV19 and TRBJ2-3; possibly TRBD1 for D (6 bases). Germline lookup yields CDR1 LNHDA and CDR2 SQIVND (reference sequence). The CDR3 spans 15 residues. The V end was cut by 5 bases, the J end by 1 base, with 13 bases between. Here the CDR3 reads CASSPLGGGTDTQYF. Here the CDR3 DNA reads TGTGCCAGTAGTCCCCTAGGGGGTGGCACAGATACGCAGTATTTT.

The chain uses TRBV19 and TRBJ2-2, with D possibly TRBD1 on 6 matching bases. Trimming stripped 3 bases from V and 6 bases from J, with 20 bases between. This CDR3 has 17 residues. Looked up from germline, CDR1 is LNHDA and CDR2 is SQIVND (reference sequence). CDR3: CASSIRRQVVSSGELFF. The CDR3 coding sequence is TGTGCCAGTAGTATTCGGAGACAGGTGGTATCTTCCGGGGAGCTGTTTTTT.

This sequence joins TRBV28 and TRBJ1-1; D gene ambiguous. V shed 7 bases and J shed 3 bases, with 21 bases lying between them. Germline loops: CDR1 MDHEN, CDR2 SYDVKM. The CDR3 is 16 residues long. CDR3 nucleotide sequence: TGTGCCAGCACCGCATACGTAGCAAACACTGACACTGAAGCTTTCTTT. Protein sequence: CASTAYVANTDTEAFF.